Following are 26 T cell receptor beta chains from one sample sequenced in a study of blood T cell repertoires in COVID-19 (dated by TCRdb to about 2020). The method behind the library was the immunoSEQ multiplex PCR assay. TCRdb mirrors the immuneACCESS table, restricted to in-frame sequences. Some clones are absent from its copies; in checked studies, under half trace to an unresolved V gene, and the reason for the others is unknown. This sample has a few hundred thousand clones in its table, and around four fifths of those were observed once. Less than 5% of the sample belongs to the ten largest clones. The sequencing sample was made of peripheral blood. Receptors were obtained from a man aged 55 to 70 with acute or convalescent COVID-19.

This clone has only one observation. J is TRBJ1-5 and V is TRBV18, with TRBD1 as a possible D gene (5 bases). The germline V gene encodes CDR1 KGHSH and CDR2 LQKENI. The CDR3 spans 15 residues. Deletions cut 8 bases from V and 2 bases from J, with 16 bases between. The CDR3, as DNA: TGTGCCAGCCGCGGGGTAGGGGCGGGCAATCAGCCCCAGCATTTT. It yields the protein CASRGVGAGNQPQHF.

V gene TRBV28 combines with J gene TRBJ2-7; 7 nucleotides line up with TRBD1. CDR1 and CDR2 from the germline V gene are MDHEN and SYDVKM. The ends lost 6 bases at V and 9 bases at J; junction bases unmatched: 17. This CDR3 has 15 residues. CDR3 in DNA: TGTGCCAGCAGCGGAAGACAGGGCGGATTGTGGGTGCAGTACTTC. Encoded protein: CASSGRQGGLWVQYF. The full variable domain, rest sourced from reference TRBV28 and TRBJ2-7, is DVKVTQSSRYLVKRTGEKVFLECVQDMDHENMFWYRQDPGLGLRLIYFSYDVKMKEKGDIPEGYSVSREKKERFSLILESASTNQTSMYLCASSGRQGGLWVQYFGPGTRLTVT.

The chain has TRBV6-4 and TRBJ2-2, with 7 nucleotides matching TRBD1. The CDR3 totals 15 residues. V gave up 6 bases and J gave up 4 bases; unmatched junction bases: 8. Germline CDR1 is MRHNA and CDR2 is SNTAGT. The CDR3 here is CASRRREGATGELFF. In DNA, the CDR3 is TGTGCCAGCAGACGGAGAGAGGGGGCCACCGGGGAGCTGTTTTTT.

The chain couples TRBV7-8 to TRBJ2-2, with D hard to call. The length of the CDR3 is 16 residues. Trimming removed 5 bases at V and 4 bases at J, with 17 bases between. CDR1 and CDR2 from the germline V gene are SGHVS and FQNEAQ. The CDR3 coding sequence is TGTGCCAGCAGCATTCCAGGTGACCTGTTCACCGGGGAGCTGTTTTTT. Translated: CASSIPGDLFTGELFF.

The rearrangement links TRBV7-9 to TRBJ1-6; TRBD1 aligns across 9 bases. The germline CDR1 and CDR2 sequences are SEHNR and FQNEAQ (reference sequence). This CDR3 has 15 amino acids. V shed 5 bases and J 12 bases; nucleotides not matched to a gene: 11. The chain's CDR3 is CASSAQQGALGPLHF. CDR3 in DNA: TGTGCCAGCAGCGCGCAACAGGGGGCCCTCGGACCCCTCCACTTT.

The V gene is TRBV2, the J gene TRBJ2-5; D not resolved. The CDR3 contains 15 residues. The V gene's germline CDR1 is SNHLY and CDR2 FYNNEI. V lost 3 bases and J lost 4, with 15 bases in between. CDR3 sequence: CASSDSARQRETQYF. The CDR3 DNA is TGTGCCAGCAGTGACTCGGCGCGGCAAAGAGAGACCCAGTACTTC.

V is TRBV5-1 and J is TRBJ2-2; the match to TRBD1 covers 8 bases. The CDR3 contains 15 residues. Germline loops: CDR1 SGHRS, CDR2 YFSETQ. V was pared by 3 bases and J by 5 bases, with 6 bases of the junction left unmatched. The CDR3 spells CASSYQGANTGELFF. As DNA, the CDR3 is TGCGCCAGCAGCTACCAGGGGGCTAATACCGGGGAGCTGTTTTTT.

The chain is built from TRBV6-2 or TRBV6-3 and TRBJ2-7, with 7 bases aligning to TRBD1. Germline V CDR1 and CDR2: MNHEY, SVGEGT. J gave up 9 bases and V 5 bases, and 13 bases lay outside the gene matches. The CDR3 covers 14 residues. The CDR3 nucleotides are TGTGCCAGCAGTCGACAGGGCTCATACGAGGGGCAGTACTTC. Translating gives CASSRQGSYEGQYF.

The genes are TRBV2 and TRBJ1-5; 12 bases agree with TRBD1. The CDR3 has 15 amino acids. With 5 bases clipped from V and 5 bases from J, the junction kept 4 bases outside the gene matches. CDR1 and CDR2 from the germline V gene are SNHLY and FYNNEI. The chain's CDR3 is CASSPGTGGYQPQHF. In DNA, the CDR3 is TGTGCCAGCAGTCCCGGGACAGGGGGCTATCAGCCCCAGCATTTT.

V and J are TRBV19 and TRBJ1-5; perhaps TRBD1 as D (6 bases). Deletions cut 4 bases from V and 1 base from J, with 8 bases between. The germline CDR1 and CDR2 sequences are LNHDA and SQIVND (reference sequence). The CDR3 extends over 14 amino acids. CDR3 loop: CASSSRGSNQPQHF. The CDR3 coding sequence is TGTGCCAGTAGTAGCAGGGGCAGCAATCAGCCCCAGCATTTT.

J is TRBJ2-5 and V is TRBV6-5; TRBD2 agrees at 8 bases. This CDR3 has 16 amino acids. With 0 bases clipped from V and 7 bases from J, the junction kept 10 bases outside the gene matches. The germline V gene encodes CDR1 MNHEY and CDR2 SVGAGI. This CDR3 is CASSYSIGTRAGTQYF. For the CDR3, the DNA is TGTGCCAGCAGTTACTCTATCGGGACTAGGGCTGGGACCCAGTACTTC.

The chain has TRBV5-1 and TRBJ2-7; 11 nucleotides align to TRBD1. After removal of 0 bases from V and 3 bases from J, the junction contained 5 bases not matched to a gene. CDR1 is SGHRS and CDR2 is YFSETQ in the germline V gene. CDR3 size: 16 residues. CDR3 protein: CASSLVGTGGYYEQYF. The CDR3 bases are TGCGCCAGCAGCTTGGTTGGGACAGGGGGGTACTACGAGCAGTACTTC.

This clone has just a few counts. V gene TRBV7-9 combines with J gene TRBJ2-4, with TRBD1 identical over 9 bases. This CDR3 spans 14 amino acids. V shed 5 bases and J 8 bases; nucleotides not matched to a gene: 7. Germline CDR1 SEHNR, CDR2 FQNEAQ (reference sequence). The CDR3 bases are TGTGCCAGCAGCAGGGTACAGGGGGCCGACATTCAGTACTTC. It specifies CASSRVQGADIQYF.

This clone was observed a single time. The chain uses TRBV10-2 and TRBJ2-1, with D tentatively TRBD2 (5 bases). Trimming removed 8 bases from V and 1 base from J, with 15 bases in between. Germline values: CDR1 WSHSY, CDR2 SAAADI. The CDR3 loop spans 15 amino acids. CDR3 bases: TGCGCCAGCCTAAAAGCACGGGGATCCTACAATGAGCAGTTCTTC. Protein product: CASLKARGSYNEQFF.

Comment on this clone: Different DNA sequences within this sample yield the same CDR3. This chain joins TRBV2 and TRBJ2-7, with D unclear. This CDR3 is 12 amino acids long. The V end was cut by 6 bases, the J end by 0 bases, with 6 bases between. Germline assignment: CDR1 SNHLY and CDR2 FYNNEI. For the CDR3, the DNA is TGTGCCAGCAGAGAGGACTCCTACGAGCAGTACTTC. It specifies CASREDSYEQYF.

The chain combines TRBV28 with TRBJ2-7; 13 bases are a match to TRBD2. Trimming at V came to 6 bases and at J to 3 bases, leaving 2 bases not matched to a gene. This CDR3 contains 14 residues. Germline CDR1 MDHEN, CDR2 SYDVKM. As DNA, the CDR3 is TGTGCCAGCAGCAGGACTAGCGGGAGCTACGAGCAGTACTTC. Amino acid sequence: CASSRTSGSYEQYF.

In the case of this clone: The conserved closing phenylalanine or tryptophan is absent in this CDR3, likely reflecting a read error. It is unclear where the CDR3 begins or ends on the DNA, so no DNA is shown, and the CDR3 is as TCRdb lists it. The chain carries TRBV12-3 or TRBV12-4 and TRBJ2-3; TRBD2, the table's D call, was not compared with the DNA. The CDR3 length is 11 residues, termini included. CDR3 amino acids: CASSSGLAGEL.

The chain combines TRBV6-5 with TRBJ2-3; TRBD2 might be the D (6 bases). V lost 2 bases and J lost 3, with 9 bases in between. The CDR3 loop spans 14 amino acids. CDR1 MNHEY and CDR2 SVGAGI come from the germline V gene. The CDR3 coding sequence is TGTGCCAGCAGTTACGCGGGGTTTACAGATACGCAGTATTTT. Its protein is CASSYAGFTDTQYF.

In its sample, this clone was seen once. The V and J genes are TRBV12-3 or TRBV12-4 and TRBJ1-5; the D is unclear. V was cut by 3 bases and J by 5 bases, with 8 bases left in between. The CDR3 is made up of 13 amino acids. The CDR3 protein is CASSFSGDQPQHF. The CDR3 DNA follows: TGTGCCAGCAGTTTTTCCGGGGATCAGCCCCAGCATTTT.

The chain uses TRBV10-3 and TRBJ1-5; perhaps TRBD1 as D (5 bases). Deletions cut 8 bases from V and 4 bases from J, with 12 bases between. The CDR3 sequence is 13 residues long. Germline values: CDR1 ENHRY, CDR2 SYGVKD. CDR3 in amino acids: CAIGAEENQPQHF. CDR3 in DNA: TGTGCCATCGGGGCAGAGGAAAATCAGCCCCAGCATTTT.

This chain joins TRBV4-1 and TRBJ1-2; TRBD1 matches at 9 bases. Germline assignment: CDR1 MGHRA and CDR2 YSYEKL. J was trimmed by 8 bases and V by 3 bases; bases with no gene match: 7. This CDR3 has 14 amino acids. The CDR3 sequence is CASSQADRGGGYTF. In nucleotides, the CDR3 is TGCGCCAGCAGCCAGGCGGACAGGGGTGGAGGCTACACCTTC.

CDR3 sequence reads: CASTDRGPQPQHF. The CDR3 DNA reads as TGTGCCAGCACCGACAGGGGACCTCAGCCCCAGCATTTT. The chain employs TRBV12-3 or TRBV12-4 and TRBJ1-5; TRBD1 agrees at 8 bases. The V segment lost 7 bases and the J segment 6 bases; nucleotides outside the gene matches: 5. The CDR3 length is 13 residues.

The chain links TRBV30 to TRBJ2-7, with 7 bases that match TRBD1. In germline, CDR1 is GTSNPN, CDR2 SVGIG (reference sequence). The CDR3 spans 13 residues. J lost 2 bases, V lost 3 bases, and 4 bases had no gene match. The CDR3 region is CAWRRQGPYEQYF. The CDR3, as DNA: TGTGCCTGGAGGAGACAGGGCCCCTACGAGCAGTACTTC.

This clone was recorded only once. The V gene is TRBV6-5, the J gene TRBJ2-7; 11 nucleotides match TRBD2. In germline, CDR1 is MNHEY, CDR2 SVGAGI. There are 15 residues in the CDR3. V lost 5 bases, J lost 0 bases, and 3 bases stayed unmatched. CDR3 sequence reads: CASSMGTSGSYEQYF. The DNA of the CDR3 is TGTGCCAGCAGTATGGGGACTAGCGGCTCCTACGAGCAGTACTTC.

This sequence joins TRBV19 and TRBJ2-3; the match to TRBD2 covers 11 bases. Losses at the gene ends were 7 bases for V and 6 bases for J; bases not matched to a gene: 12. Germline V lookup: CDR1 LNHDA, CDR2 SQIVND (reference sequence). The CDR3 runs 16 residues. CDR3 residues: CASNSGLAGGHDTQYF. The CDR3 DNA is TGTGCCAGTAACTCCGGACTAGCGGGTGGTCATGATACGCAGTATTTT.

This chain joins TRBV7-2 and TRBJ1-6, with D tentatively TRBD1 (5 bases). V gave up 3 bases and J gave up 4 bases, with 7 bases separating them. This CDR3 spans 14 amino acids. Germline CDR1 SGHTA, CDR2 FQGNSA. CDR3 in amino acids: CASSFDSYNSPLHF. DNA for the CDR3: TGTGCCAGCAGCTTTGACAGTTATAATTCACCCCTCCACTTT.